These 25 T cell receptor beta chains originate from one sample sequenced in a study of CD8 T cells in Susac syndrome. RNA in amounts of about 0.5 to 1 ug was reverse transcribed with random hexamers. TCRdb redid the calling of the immunoSEQ multiplex PCR reads with MiXCR, one entry per CDR3 protein. The sample consists of roughly 130,000 distinct CDR3 sequences, about 93% of them appearing once. The specimen was CD8+ T cells from PBMCs. Receptors originate from a human donor with Susac syndrome.

The chain carries TRBV20-1 and TRBJ2-7; D is possibly TRBD1 (5 bases). There are 14 residues in the CDR3. CDR1 and CDR2 from the germline V gene are DFQATT and SNEGSKA (reference sequence). V lost 1 base and J 2 bases, leaving 12 bases between the germline ends. The CDR3: CSARAAGKTYEQYF. The CDR3 coding sequence is TGCAGTGCTAGAGCGGCAGGGAAAACCTACGAGCAGTACTTC.

The chain employs TRBV14 and TRBJ2-1; D possibly corresponds to TRBD2 (5 bases). The CDR3 sequence is 14 residues long. Germline-derived CDR1 and CDR2 are SGHDN and FVKESK. V was cut by 0 bases and J by 9 bases, with 12 bases left in between. CDR3 nucleotide sequence: TGTGCCAGCAGCCAAGATGTGGGTCGGGGTGAGCAGTTCTTC. It translates to CASSQDVGRGEQFF.

The chain is built from TRBV20-1 and TRBJ2-3; weak D call: TRBD1 (6 bases). Trimming took off 6 bases at V and 1 base at J, with 20 bases between the two ends. There are 16 residues in the CDR3. Looked up from germline, CDR1 is DFQATT and CDR2 is SNEGSKA (reference sequence). In DNA form, the CDR3 reads TGCAGTGCGCAAGACACGGGACAACTCCGCACAGATACGCAGTATTTT. Translating it yields CSAQDTGQLRTDTQYF.

The chain carries TRBV29-1 and TRBJ1-5, with D uncertain. The CDR3 contains 14 residues. The germline V gene encodes CDR1 SQVTM and CDR2 ANQGSEA. V was pared by 3 bases and J by 0 bases, with 9 bases between. CDR3 in amino acids: CSVDRHYSNQPQHF. CDR3 nucleotide sequence: TGCAGCGTTGACCGGCATTATAGCAATCAGCCCCAGCATTTT.

This clonotype has only one observation. The chain joins TRBV20-1 to TRBJ1-2; TRBD1 agrees at 7 bases. CDR3 size: 14 residues. Germline V gene sequence: CDR1 DFQATT, CDR2 SNEGSKA (reference sequence). With 6 bases clipped from V and 3 bases from J, the junction kept 10 bases outside the gene matches. Written as DNA, the CDR3 is TGCAGTGCCCCCCAGACAGGGCGCGACTATGGCTACACCTTC. Its protein product is CSAPQTGRDYGYTF.

The chain joins TRBV20-1 to TRBJ1-1; D gene uncertain. The germline V gene encodes CDR1 DFQATT and CDR2 SNEGSKA (reference sequence). The CDR3 spans 13 residues. V was cut by 6 bases and J by 4 bases, with 15 bases left in between. The CDR3 is CSAIGRTTTEAFF. In DNA form, the CDR3 reads TGCAGTGCCATCGGTAGGACTACCACTGAAGCTTTCTTT.

The gene calls are TRBV27 and TRBJ2-5; 12 positions agree with TRBD2. The germline V gene has CDR1 MNHEY and CDR2 SMNVEV (reference sequence). The ends lost 6 bases at V and 2 bases at J; junction bases unmatched: 7. The CDR3 is 16 amino acids. CDR3 amino acids: CASSLTSGGPQETQYF. DNA of the CDR3: TGTGCCAGCAGCCTTACTAGCGGGGGGCCACAAGAGACCCAGTACTTC.

This clonotype has only one observation. The chain has TRBV5-4 and TRBJ1-1; D not resolved. This CDR3 spans 13 amino acids. Between the trimmed V and J ends, which lost 2 bases and 1 base, there was a span of 6 bases. Per germline, CDR1 SGHNT and CDR2 YYREEE (reference sequence). In nucleotides, the CDR3 is TGTGCCAGCAGCTTCCAAACGAACACTGAAGCTTTCTTT. It translates to CASSFQTNTEAFF. Full variable domain (rest looked up from reference TRBV5-4 and TRBJ1-1): ETGVTQSPTHLIKTRGQQVTLRCSSQSGHNTVSWYQQALGQGPQFIFQYYREEENGRGNFPPRFSGLQFPNYSSELNVNALELDDSALYLCASSFQTNTEAFFGQGTRLTVV.

The CDR3 loop is CASSFKGSSYEQYF. Written as DNA, the CDR3 is TGTGCCAGCAGTTTTAAGGGGAGCTCCTACGAGCAGTACTTC. V and J are TRBV27 and TRBJ2-7, with D possibly being TRBD1 or TRBD2 (5 bases each). The CDR3 is 14 amino acids. The V end was cut by 3 bases, the J end by 0 bases, with 9 bases between. Per the germline V gene, CDR1 is MNHEY and CDR2 is SMNVEV (reference sequence).

V and J are TRBV6-6 and TRBJ1-1; D perhaps matches TRBD1 (5 bases). The CDR3 is 14 amino acids. Per the germline V gene, CDR1 is MNHNY and CDR2 is SVGAGI (reference sequence). V gave up 8 bases and J gave up 3 bases, with 16 bases separating them. DNA of the CDR3: TGTGCCAGCGGCCAGCAACCGGGGGACACTGAAGCTTTCTTT. It translates to CASGQQPGDTEAFF.

The CDR3 loop is CASSIGLEPSEQYF. CDR3 nucleotide sequence: TGTGCCAGTAGTATTGGTTTGGAGCCTTCCGAGCAGTACTTC. V is TRBV19 and J is TRBJ2-7; no firm D call. CDR1 is LNHDA, CDR2 SQIVND, per germline (reference sequence). The CDR3 runs 14 residues. The V end lost 3 bases, the J end lost 6 bases, and 15 bases lay between the germline ends.

The V and J genes are TRBV9 and TRBJ2-1; TRBD2 agrees at 10 bases. Germline V gene lookup returns CDR1 SGDLS and CDR2 YYNGEE. The CDR3 contains 14 residues. The trim removed 9 bases at V and 3 bases at J, leaving 6 bases unmatched. As DNA, the CDR3 is TGTGCCACCTCCCTAGCGGGGGACTACAATGAGCAGTTCTTC. Its translation is CATSLAGDYNEQFF.

The rearrangement joins TRBV5-4 to TRBJ2-7; D is undetermined. The V gene's germline CDR1 is SGHNT and CDR2 YYREEE (reference sequence). Deletions cut 6 bases from V and 2 bases from J, with 12 bases between. CDR3 size: 13 residues. The CDR3 reads CASNSQETYEQYF. For the CDR3, the DNA is TGTGCCAGCAACAGTCAGGAAACCTACGAGCAGTACTTC.

This chain links TRBV9 with TRBJ2-1, with 7 bases identical to TRBD2. This CDR3 region has 13 residues. V lost 3 bases, J lost 5 bases, and 2 bases stayed unmatched. Germline-derived CDR1 and CDR2 are SGDLS and YYNGEE. The CDR3 is CASSAGTNNEQFF. In DNA, the CDR3 is TGTGCCAGCAGCGCGGGGACTAACAATGAGCAGTTCTTC. The full variable domain, rest sourced from reference TRBV9 and TRBJ2-1, is DSGVTQTPKHLITATGQRVTLRCSPRSGDLSVYWYQQSLDQGLQFLIQYYNGEERAKGNILERFSAQQFPDLHSELNLSSLELGDSALYFCASSAGTNNEQFFGPGTRLTVL.

The chain uses TRBV20-1 and TRBJ2-3; unclear D gene. V was shortened by 3 bases and J by 1 base, with 14 bases between the two germline ends. This CDR3 is 15 amino acids long. Germline V lookup: CDR1 DFQATT, CDR2 SNEGSKA (reference sequence). CDR3 region: CSASPGFEGTDTQYF. The CDR3, as DNA: TGCAGTGCTAGCCCGGGTTTTGAAGGCACAGATACGCAGTATTTT.

This chain connects TRBV6-5 to TRBJ2-7; D unresolved. V lost 7 bases and J lost 5, with 15 bases in between. The germline V gene has CDR1 MNHEY and CDR2 SVGAGI. The CDR3 has 13 residues. As DNA, the CDR3 is TGTGCCAGCACCCTGTTCAGTGGCAACGAGCAGTACTTC. Amino acid sequence: CASTLFSGNEQYF.

The chain is built from TRBV4-1 and TRBJ2-2, with 9 bases fitting TRBD1. With 6 bases clipped from V and 4 bases from J, the junction kept 6 bases outside the gene matches. The V gene's germline CDR1 is MGHRA and CDR2 YSYEKL. CDR3 length: 15 residues. In DNA, the CDR3 is TGCGCCAGCAGGCCCCTACAGGGGGCCACCGGGGAGCTGTTTTTT. It specifies CASRPLQGATGELFF.

The chain has TRBV9 and TRBJ2-5; 7 bases align to TRBD2. Germline CDR1 and CDR2: SGDLS and YYNGEE. Trimming at V came to 3 bases and at J to 4 bases, leaving 6 bases not matched to a gene. This CDR3 comprises 14 residues. The CDR3 spells CASSAHAGVETQYF. The CDR3 DNA follows: TGTGCCAGCAGCGCCCACGCGGGGGTAGAGACCCAGTACTTC.

The V gene is TRBV13, the J gene TRBJ2-1, with TRBD2 matching 12 bases. Trimming cost V 5 bases and J 6 bases; bases outside gene matches: 5. Germline CDR1 PRHDT, CDR2 FYEKMQ (reference sequence). The CDR3 covers 15 residues. The CDR3 sequence is CASSPGLAGSNEQFF. CDR3 DNA: TGTGCCAGCAGCCCCGGACTAGCGGGGAGCAATGAGCAGTTCTTC.

The chain carries TRBV15 and TRBJ1-2; D is possibly TRBD1 (5 bases). Germline V gene data show CDR1 as LNHNV and CDR2 as YYDKDF (reference sequence). Trimming removed 0 bases from V and 4 bases from J, with 9 bases in between. The CDR3 contains 14 residues. In nucleotides, the CDR3 is TGTGCCACCAGCAGAGATGGGGCGGCCTATGGCTACACCTTC. This gives the protein CATSRDGAAYGYTF.

V and J are TRBV25-1 and TRBJ2-7; D is uncertain. Germline CDR1 and CDR2: MGHDK and SYGVNS. With 3 bases removed from V and 2 bases from J, the gap between germline ends came to 11 bases. The CDR3 extends over 14 amino acids. The CDR3 is CASSESGPAYEQYF. In DNA form, the CDR3 reads TGTGCCAGCAGTGAGTCCGGGCCCGCCTACGAGCAGTACTTC.

This clonotype turned up a few times. V usage is TRBV3-1 and J usage is TRBJ2-5; 9 bases match TRBD2. Trimming removed 6 bases from V and 5 bases from J; junction bases left unmatched: 7. The germline gives CDR1 LGHDT, CDR2 YNNKEL (reference sequence). The CDR3 sequence is 14 residues long. The DNA of the CDR3 is TGTGCCAGCAGTGGCGGGGGGGCCGAGGAGACCCAGTACTTC. It codes for CASSGGGAEETQYF.

The chain carries TRBV5-5 and TRBJ1-1; 7 bases are shared with TRBD1. Germline values: CDR1 SGHKS, CDR2 YYEKEE (reference sequence). With V trimmed by 3 bases and J by 4 bases, 6 bases remained unmatched. The CDR3 is 14 residues long. The CDR3 region has the DNA TGTGCCAGCAGCTACAGGGGTTTTGGCACTGAAGCTTTCTTT. Amino acid sequence: CASSYRGFGTEAFF.

J is TRBJ2-1 and V is TRBV7-8; D call uncertain. From germline, CDR1 is SGHVS and CDR2 FQNEAQ. Trimming took 0 bases from V and 6 from J, leaving 12 bases between them. CDR3 length: 15 amino acids. The CDR3 DNA reads TGTGCCAGCAGCTTAGCGCAACTCGAGTTCAATGAGCAGTTCTTC. Protein product: CASSLAQLEFNEQFF.

The chain couples TRBV29-1 to TRBJ1-1; TRBD1 might be the D (6 bases). The ends were cut back, 6 bases at V and 5 bases at J, with 13 bases in the middle. The CDR3 is 12 amino acids. The germline V gene has CDR1 SQVTM and CDR2 ANQGSEA. CDR3 sequence (DNA): TGCAGCGTCCGCCTTAGGGGGACTGAAGCTTTCTTT. This sequence encodes CSVRLRGTEAFF.